This is a list of T cell receptor beta chains from one sample in a study of early T cells in non-severe SARS-CoV-2 infection. Via MiXCR, TCRdb re-called the 5' RACE reads, giving one row per CDR3 protein. The sample has tens of thousands of distinct CDR3 sequences, approximately 6% seen once. Sequenced material: whole blood. The receptor set was obtained from an adult who was a healthcare worker with PCR-confirmed SARS-CoV-2 infection or an uninfected control (not recorded which). The CDR3 runs from the conserved cysteine through the conserved F or W. Each record gives: V gene, D gene, J gene, clone size, CDR3 DNA, CDR3 protein. A D gene is named only where the DNA matches it firmly. Clone size is given for some rows only: seen once, a few or many times, or a class if the clone is expanded.

v_gene: TRBV11-3
d_gene: TRBD1
j_gene: TRBJ2-5
abundance: many
CDR3nt: TGTGCCAGCAGCTTAGGGGGACAGGACCAAGAGACCCAGTACTTC
CDR3aa: CASSLGGQDQETQYF

v_gene: TRBV7-9
d_gene: TRBD2
j_gene: TRBJ2-5
abundance: many
CDR3nt: TGTGCCAGCAGCCCCGGACTAGCGGGCCTGGGGACTAGGAAAGGGGAGACCCAGTACTTC
CDR3aa: CASSPGLAGLGTRKGETQYF

v_gene: TRBV11-3
d_gene: .
j_gene: TRBJ2-1
abundance: few
CDR3nt: TGTGCCAGCAGCAAAACTAGCCGGTTTAGCGATGAGCAGTTCTTC
CDR3aa: CASSKTSRFSDEQFF

v_gene: TRBV19
d_gene: TRBD2
j_gene: TRBJ2-5
abundance: few
CDR3nt: TGTGCCAGTAGTAGCGGGAGGGCCTCTGTGAAGACCCAGTACTTC
CDR3aa: CASSSGRASVKTQYF

v_gene: TRBV11-2
d_gene: TRBD1
j_gene: TRBJ1-4
abundance: many
CDR3nt: TGTGCCTCCGGGGGACAGCCTAATGAAAAACTGTTTTTT
CDR3aa: CASGGQPNEKLFF

v_gene: TRBV28
d_gene: TRBD2
j_gene: TRBJ2-7
abundance: many
CDR3nt: TGTGCCAGCAGTTCCATCCCGGGGGGGGCCTTGGGCTACGAGCAGTACTTC
CDR3aa: CASSSIPGGALGYEQYF

v_gene: TRBV30
d_gene: .
j_gene: TRBJ1-1
abundance: many
CDR3nt: TGTGCCTGGAGCCCCTCCGGCACTGAAGCTTTCTTT
CDR3aa: CAWSPSGTEAFF

v_gene: TRBV20-1
d_gene: .
j_gene: TRBJ1-5
abundance: few
CDR3nt: TGCAGTGCTAGAAGAGGCCGACGGAGCAATCAGCCCCAGCATTTT
CDR3aa: CSARRGRRSNQPQHF

v_gene: TRBV2
d_gene: .
j_gene: TRBJ2-2
abundance: many
CDR3nt: TGTGCCAGCAGTTTTCACGGGGAGCTGTTTTTT
CDR3aa: CASSFHGELFF

v_gene: TRBV27
d_gene: .
j_gene: TRBJ2-1
abundance: .
CDR3nt: TGTGCCAGCAGTTATGCGGGACTCCACGGGGGTGAGCAGTTCTTC
CDR3aa: CASSYAGLHGGEQFF

v_gene: TRBV7-2
d_gene: .
j_gene: TRBJ2-7
abundance: .
CDR3nt: TGTGCCAGCAGCTTGCAACGAACTGAGCAGTACTTC
CDR3aa: CASSLQRTEQYF

v_gene: TRBV5-4
d_gene: TRBD1
j_gene: TRBJ2-7
abundance: many
CDR3nt: TGTGCCAGCAGCTTGGGTGGCAGCCAGGGGGTCTACGAGCAGTACTTC
CDR3aa: CASSLGGSQGVYEQYF

v_gene: TRBV7-9
d_gene: .
j_gene: TRBJ2-3
abundance: few
CDR3nt: TGTGCCAGCAGGATAGGCGGGGTCCTCGGAGGAGATACGCAGTATTTT
CDR3aa: CASRIGGVLGGDTQYF

v_gene: TRBV18
d_gene: .
j_gene: TRBJ1-1
abundance: many
CDR3nt: TGTGCCAGCTCAAAGGAGGAGAACACTGAAGCTTTCTTT
CDR3aa: CASSKEENTEAFF

v_gene: TRBV28
d_gene: .
j_gene: TRBJ2-5
abundance: many
CDR3nt: TGTGCCCCGGGGCTACAAGAGTTAACCCAGTACTTC
CDR3aa: CAPGLQELTQYF

v_gene: TRBV15
d_gene: .
j_gene: TRBJ2-7
abundance: .
CDR3nt: TGTGCCACCAGCAGGAACAGCCTCTACGAGCAGTACTTC
CDR3aa: CATSRNSLYEQYF

v_gene: TRBV12-3/TRBV12-4
d_gene: TRBD1
j_gene: TRBJ2-2
abundance: few
CDR3nt: TGTGCCAGCAGTTCGTCGACAGGGGCGAACACCGGGGAGCTGTTTTTT
CDR3aa: CASSSSTGANTGELFF

v_gene: TRBV13
d_gene: .
j_gene: TRBJ2-3
abundance: few
CDR3nt: TGTGCCAGCAGCTCCCAGGGGACAGATACGCAGTATTTT
CDR3aa: CASSSQGTDTQYF

v_gene: TRBV28
d_gene: .
j_gene: TRBJ2-2
abundance: many
CDR3nt: TGTGCCAGCCATTACACCGGGGAGCTGTTTTTT
CDR3aa: CASHYTGELFF

v_gene: TRBV29-1
d_gene: .
j_gene: TRBJ2-1
abundance: many
CDR3nt: TGCAGCGTACCAACTAGCCTAGGATACAATGAGCAGTTCTTC
CDR3aa: CSVPTSLGYNEQFF

v_gene: TRBV3-1
d_gene: .
j_gene: TRBJ2-2
abundance: many
CDR3nt: TGTGCCAGCAGCCCATTTTACGGGACGAACACCGGGGAGCTGTTTTTT
CDR3aa: CASSPFYGTNTGELFF

v_gene: TRBV7-9
d_gene: .
j_gene: TRBJ1-1
abundance: few
CDR3nt: TGTGCCAGCAGCTTACCGACAGGATGGGTCACTGAAGCTTTCTTT
CDR3aa: CASSLPTGWVTEAFF

v_gene: TRBV6-1
d_gene: .
j_gene: TRBJ2-2
abundance: few
CDR3nt: TGTGCCAGCAGTGAAATTCCGATTGTCACCGGGGAGCTGTTTTTT
CDR3aa: CASSEIPIVTGELFF

v_gene: TRBV7-2
d_gene: TRBD2
j_gene: TRBJ2-1
abundance: many
CDR3nt: TGTGCCAGCAGCATTAGCGGGAGTAACCCGATCGATGAGCAGTTCTTC
CDR3aa: CASSISGSNPIDEQFF

v_gene: TRBV4-1
d_gene: .
j_gene: TRBJ2-1
abundance: many
CDR3nt: TGCGCCAGCAGCTACGCAGGGTTGGCGTACAATGAGCAGTTCTTC
CDR3aa: CASSYAGLAYNEQFF

v_gene: TRBV10-3
d_gene: .
j_gene: TRBJ2-3
abundance: many
CDR3nt: TGTGCCATCGGGACTCCCAGCACAGATACGCAGTATTTT
CDR3aa: CAIGTPSTDTQYF

v_gene: TRBV24-1
d_gene: TRBD2
j_gene: TRBJ2-1
abundance: many
CDR3nt: TGTGCCACCAGTGAGGCTCCCGGGACTAGCGGTTACAATGAGCAGTTCTTC
CDR3aa: CATSEAPGTSGYNEQFF

v_gene: TRBV2
d_gene: TRBD1
j_gene: TRBJ2-1
abundance: medium-sized
CDR3nt: TGTGCCAGCGCATTAAGACAGGGCTACAATGAGCAGTTCTTC
CDR3aa: CASALRQGYNEQFF

v_gene: TRBV20-1
d_gene: .
j_gene: TRBJ2-2
abundance: many
CDR3nt: TGCAGTGCTAGCGCGGGGTCCACGGGCGGCACCGGGGAGCTGTTTTTT
CDR3aa: CSASAGSTGGTGELFF

v_gene: TRBV10-1
d_gene: .
j_gene: TRBJ1-5
abundance: many
CDR3nt: TGCGCCAGCAGTGAGGACAGGCCTTGGCCCCAGCATTTT
CDR3aa: CASSEDRPWPQHF

v_gene: TRBV18
d_gene: .
j_gene: TRBJ2-6
abundance: many
CDR3nt: TGTGCCAGCTCACGGGACTCACCGAGACGGGGGGCCAACGTCCTGACTTTC
CDR3aa: CASSRDSPRRGANVLTF

v_gene: TRBV5-1
d_gene: .
j_gene: TRBJ2-7
abundance: medium-sized
CDR3nt: TGCGCCAGCGGGGTCGCGGACGGGATCTACGAGCAGTACTTC
CDR3aa: CASGVADGIYEQYF

v_gene: TRBV6-6
d_gene: .
j_gene: TRBJ2-7
abundance: .
CDR3nt: TGTGCCAGCAGTTATAGGGGAAGGCCCTACGAGCAGTACTTC
CDR3aa: CASSYRGRPYEQYF

v_gene: TRBV28
d_gene: TRBD2
j_gene: TRBJ2-2
abundance: few
CDR3nt: TGTGCCAGCAGTTTCTCTAGCGGGAGGTACGCCGGGGAGCTGTTTTTT
CDR3aa: CASSFSSGRYAGELFF

v_gene: TRBV3-1
d_gene: TRBD2
j_gene: TRBJ2-1
abundance: .
CDR3nt: TGTGCCAGCAGCCAAGACACGTTCGGACTAGCGGCTCACAATGAGCAGTTCTTC
CDR3aa: CASSQDTFGLAAHNEQFF

v_gene: TRBV7-3
d_gene: .
j_gene: TRBJ2-3
abundance: .
CDR3nt: TGTGCCAGCAGCTTAAACGCGGGGAGCACAGATACGCAGTATTTT
CDR3aa: CASSLNAGSTDTQYF

v_gene: TRBV24-1
d_gene: .
j_gene: TRBJ2-3
abundance: many
CDR3nt: TGTGCCACCAGTGGTCGAGGGAGGATGGGGACAGATACGCAGTATTTT
CDR3aa: CATSGRGRMGTDTQYF

v_gene: TRBV20-1
d_gene: .
j_gene: TRBJ2-1
abundance: many
CDR3nt: TGCAGTGCTAGTATCCCTAGGGGTAGCAGGGATGAGCAGTTCTTC
CDR3aa: CSASIPRGSRDEQFF

v_gene: TRBV12-3/TRBV12-4
d_gene: .
j_gene: TRBJ2-7
abundance: many
CDR3nt: TGTGCCAGCAGTGGAGGGGGCTACGAGCAGTACTTC
CDR3aa: CASSGGGYEQYF

v_gene: TRBV20-1
d_gene: .
j_gene: TRBJ2-3
abundance: .
CDR3nt: TGCAGTGCTAGAGATCTTGGAGATACGCAGTATTTT
CDR3aa: CSARDLGDTQYF

v_gene: TRBV14
d_gene: TRBD1
j_gene: TRBJ1-4
abundance: many
CDR3nt: TGTGCCAGCAGCCGCCGGACAGGAGAGAATGAAAAACTGTTTTTT
CDR3aa: CASSRRTGENEKLFF

v_gene: TRBV28
d_gene: .
j_gene: TRBJ1-1
abundance: many
CDR3nt: TGTGCCAGCAGTCCTCTAGGACAGTTCCGCACTGAAGCTTTCTTT
CDR3aa: CASSPLGQFRTEAFF

v_gene: TRBV5-6
d_gene: .
j_gene: TRBJ2-3
abundance: many
CDR3nt: TGTGCCAGCAGCTTGGTCGGCCGAACGTCCACAGATACGCAGTATTTT
CDR3aa: CASSLVGRTSTDTQYF

v_gene: TRBV6-6
d_gene: TRBD1
j_gene: TRBJ1-1
abundance: .
CDR3nt: TGTGCCAGCAGTTACTCCACAGGGGCTGAAGCTTTCTTT
CDR3aa: CASSYSTGAEAFF

v_gene: TRBV15
d_gene: TRBD2
j_gene: TRBJ2-1
abundance: .
CDR3nt: TGTGCCACCAGCAGAGACCCCTCGGGCGGGAGTTCCTACAATGAGCAGTTCTTC
CDR3aa: CATSRDPSGGSSYNEQFF

v_gene: TRBV5-1
d_gene: .
j_gene: TRBJ1-1
abundance: many
CDR3nt: TGCGCCAGCAGCTTGGACGGGAGCGGGGACACTGAAGCTTTCTTT
CDR3aa: CASSLDGSGDTEAFF

v_gene: TRBV11-2
d_gene: .
j_gene: TRBJ2-6
abundance: many
CDR3nt: TGTGCCAGCAGCTCAGGGATTCTTGGGGCCAACGTCCTGACTTTC
CDR3aa: CASSSGILGANVLTF

v_gene: TRBV20-1
d_gene: .
j_gene: TRBJ2-7
abundance: many
CDR3nt: TGCAGTGCTAGAGTGGCCCTAAGGGGCTACGAGCAGTACTTC
CDR3aa: CSARVALRGYEQYF

v_gene: TRBV4-1
d_gene: .
j_gene: TRBJ2-3
abundance: few
CDR3nt: TGCGCCAGCAGCCAAGATAGGGCATCAGATACGCAGTATTTT
CDR3aa: CASSQDRASDTQYF